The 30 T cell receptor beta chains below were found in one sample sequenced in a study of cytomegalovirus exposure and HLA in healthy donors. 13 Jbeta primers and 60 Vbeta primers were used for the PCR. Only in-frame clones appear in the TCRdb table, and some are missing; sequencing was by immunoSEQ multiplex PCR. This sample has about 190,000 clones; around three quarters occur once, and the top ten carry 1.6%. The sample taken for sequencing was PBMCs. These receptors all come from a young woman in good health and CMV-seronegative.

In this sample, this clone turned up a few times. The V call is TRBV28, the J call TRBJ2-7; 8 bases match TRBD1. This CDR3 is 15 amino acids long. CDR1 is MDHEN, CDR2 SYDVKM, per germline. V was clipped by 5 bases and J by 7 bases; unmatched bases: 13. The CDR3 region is CASSPGQGAWGEQYF. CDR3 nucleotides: TGTGCCAGCAGTCCCGGACAGGGAGCTTGGGGGGAGCAGTACTTC.

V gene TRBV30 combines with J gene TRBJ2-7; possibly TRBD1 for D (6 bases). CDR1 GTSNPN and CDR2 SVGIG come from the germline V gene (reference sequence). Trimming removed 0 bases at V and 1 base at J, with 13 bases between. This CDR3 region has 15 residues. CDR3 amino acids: CAWSVKGVISYEQYF. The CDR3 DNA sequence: TGTGCCTGGAGTGTTAAGGGGGTGATTTCCTACGAGCAGTACTTC.

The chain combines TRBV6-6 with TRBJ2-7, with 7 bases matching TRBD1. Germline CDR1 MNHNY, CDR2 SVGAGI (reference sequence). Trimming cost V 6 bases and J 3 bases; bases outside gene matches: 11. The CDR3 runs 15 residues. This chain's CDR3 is CASRGQTHQHYEQYF. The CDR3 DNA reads TGTGCCAGCAGGGGACAGACCCATCAACACTACGAGCAGTACTTC.

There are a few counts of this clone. CDR3 in amino acids: CAWIRPHRGPSSYNSPLHF. DNA for the CDR3: TGTGCCTGGATCCGACCCCACAGGGGACCAAGCTCCTATAATTCACCCCTCCACTTT. The chain employs TRBV30 and TRBJ1-6, with TRBD1 identical over 7 bases. Germline V gives CDR1 GTSNPN, CDR2 SVGIG (reference sequence). The CDR3 length is 19 residues. Unmatched junction bases numbered 15, after V lost 4 bases and J lost 0 bases.

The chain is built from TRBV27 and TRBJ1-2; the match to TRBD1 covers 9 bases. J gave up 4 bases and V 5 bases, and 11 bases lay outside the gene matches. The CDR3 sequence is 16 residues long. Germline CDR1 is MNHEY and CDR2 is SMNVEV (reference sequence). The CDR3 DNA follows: TGTGCCAGCAGTAGGTCCGGGACAGGGTCGTTCTATGGCTACACCTTC. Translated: CASSRSGTGSFYGYTF.

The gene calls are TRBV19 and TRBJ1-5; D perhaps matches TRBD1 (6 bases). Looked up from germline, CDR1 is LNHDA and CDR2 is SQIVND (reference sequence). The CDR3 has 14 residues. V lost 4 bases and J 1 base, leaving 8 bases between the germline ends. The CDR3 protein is CASSTGQSNQPQHF. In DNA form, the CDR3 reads TGTGCCAGTAGTACAGGACAGAGCAATCAGCCCCAGCATTTT.

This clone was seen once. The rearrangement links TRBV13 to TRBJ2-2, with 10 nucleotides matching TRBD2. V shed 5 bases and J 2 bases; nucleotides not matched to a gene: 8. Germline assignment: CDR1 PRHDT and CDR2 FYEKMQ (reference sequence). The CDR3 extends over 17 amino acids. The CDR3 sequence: CASSASSGRVNTGELFF. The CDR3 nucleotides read TGTGCCAGCAGCGCCTCTAGCGGGAGAGTCAACACCGGGGAGCTGTTTTTT.

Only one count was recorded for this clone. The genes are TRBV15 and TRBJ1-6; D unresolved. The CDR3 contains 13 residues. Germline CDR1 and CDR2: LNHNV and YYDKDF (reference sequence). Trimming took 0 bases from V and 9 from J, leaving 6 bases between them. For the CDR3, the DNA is TGTGCCACCAGCAGAGATCCCGGTTCACCCCTCCACTTT. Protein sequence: CATSRDPGSPLHF.

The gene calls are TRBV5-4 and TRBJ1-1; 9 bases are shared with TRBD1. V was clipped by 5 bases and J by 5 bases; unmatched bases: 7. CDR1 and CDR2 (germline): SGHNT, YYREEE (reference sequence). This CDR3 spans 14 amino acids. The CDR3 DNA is TGTGCCAGCAGTTTACAGGGGGCGCTAACTGAAGCTTTCTTT. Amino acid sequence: CASSLQGALTEAFF.

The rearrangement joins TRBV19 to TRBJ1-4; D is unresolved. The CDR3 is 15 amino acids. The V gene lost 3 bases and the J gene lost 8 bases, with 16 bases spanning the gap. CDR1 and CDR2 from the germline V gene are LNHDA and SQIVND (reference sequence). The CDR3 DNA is TGTGCCAGTAGTATGAAGATCAGAAGATGGGAAAAACTGTTTTTT. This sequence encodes CASSMKIRRWEKLFF.

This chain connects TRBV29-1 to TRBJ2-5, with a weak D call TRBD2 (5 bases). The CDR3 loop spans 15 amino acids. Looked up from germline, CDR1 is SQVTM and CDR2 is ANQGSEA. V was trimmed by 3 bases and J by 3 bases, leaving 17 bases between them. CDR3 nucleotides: TGCAGCGTTGAGGCCGGGGAAATCTTCGAAGAGACCCAGTACTTC. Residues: CSVEAGEIFEETQYF.

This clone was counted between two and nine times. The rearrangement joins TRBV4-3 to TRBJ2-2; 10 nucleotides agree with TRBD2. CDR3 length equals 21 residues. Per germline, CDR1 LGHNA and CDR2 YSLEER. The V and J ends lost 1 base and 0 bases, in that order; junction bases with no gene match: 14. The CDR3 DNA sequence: TGCGCCAGCAGCCAAGTTGTAACCCGAGCGGGAGGGCCACCGAACACCGGGGAGCTGTTTTTT. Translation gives CASSQVVTRAGGPPNTGELFF.

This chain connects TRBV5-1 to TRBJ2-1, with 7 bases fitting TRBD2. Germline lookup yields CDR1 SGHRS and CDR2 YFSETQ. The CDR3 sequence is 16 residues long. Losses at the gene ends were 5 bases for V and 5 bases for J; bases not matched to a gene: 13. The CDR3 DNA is TGCGCCAGCAGTCCGGCGGGGACTACTCCCCACAATGAGCAGTTCTTC. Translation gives CASSPAGTTPHNEQFF.

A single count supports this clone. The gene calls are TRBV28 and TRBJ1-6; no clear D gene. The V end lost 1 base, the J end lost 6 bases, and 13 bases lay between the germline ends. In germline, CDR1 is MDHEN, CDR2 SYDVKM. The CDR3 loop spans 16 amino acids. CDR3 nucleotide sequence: TGTGCCAGCAGTTTATTCACACAGAGAACTAATTCACCCCTCCACTTT. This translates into CASSLFTQRTNSPLHF.

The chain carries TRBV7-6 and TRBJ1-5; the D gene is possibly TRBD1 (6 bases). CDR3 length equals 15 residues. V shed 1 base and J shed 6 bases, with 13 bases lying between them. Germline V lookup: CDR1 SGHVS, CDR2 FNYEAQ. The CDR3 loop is CASSLGAWGLQPQHF. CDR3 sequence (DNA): TGTGCCAGCAGCTTAGGAGCTTGGGGGCTTCAGCCCCAGCATTTT.

The CDR3, as DNA: TGCGCCAGCAGCTTAGCTGTACAGGGTGGTAATTCACCCCTCCACTTT. Translation gives CASSLAVQGGNSPLHF. The V and J genes are TRBV5-1 and TRBJ1-6; TRBD1 might be the D (6 bases). Trimming removed 2 bases at V and 6 bases at J, with 15 bases between. The CDR3 spans 16 residues. Germline loops: CDR1 SGHRS, CDR2 YFSETQ.

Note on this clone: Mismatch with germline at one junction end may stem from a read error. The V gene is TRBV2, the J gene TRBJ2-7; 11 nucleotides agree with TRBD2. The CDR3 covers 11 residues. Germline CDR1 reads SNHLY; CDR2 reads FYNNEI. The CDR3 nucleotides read TGTGCCAGCAGTGCTCTAGCGGGAGGTGTTTTC. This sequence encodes CASSALAGGVF.

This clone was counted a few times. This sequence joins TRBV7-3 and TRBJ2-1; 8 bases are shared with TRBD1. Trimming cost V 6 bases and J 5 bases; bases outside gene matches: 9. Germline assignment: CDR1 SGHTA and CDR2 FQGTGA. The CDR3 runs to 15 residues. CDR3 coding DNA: TGTGCCAGCAGTCCCCGACAGGGGATGAACAATGAGCAGTTCTTC. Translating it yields CASSPRQGMNNEQFF.

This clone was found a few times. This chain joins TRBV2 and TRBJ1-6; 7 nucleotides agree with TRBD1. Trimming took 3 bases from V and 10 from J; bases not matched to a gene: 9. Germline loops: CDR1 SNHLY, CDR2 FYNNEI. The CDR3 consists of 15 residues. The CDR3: CASSETGSLGSPLHF. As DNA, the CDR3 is TGTGCCAGCAGTGAGACAGGGTCTCTGGGCTCACCCCTCCACTTT.

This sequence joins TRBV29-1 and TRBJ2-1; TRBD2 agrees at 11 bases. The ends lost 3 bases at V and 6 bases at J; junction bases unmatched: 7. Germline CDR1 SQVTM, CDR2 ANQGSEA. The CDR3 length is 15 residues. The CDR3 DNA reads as TGCAGCGTTGATGTTACCGGGACTAGCGGCAATGAGCAGTTCTTC. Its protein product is CSVDVTGTSGNEQFF.

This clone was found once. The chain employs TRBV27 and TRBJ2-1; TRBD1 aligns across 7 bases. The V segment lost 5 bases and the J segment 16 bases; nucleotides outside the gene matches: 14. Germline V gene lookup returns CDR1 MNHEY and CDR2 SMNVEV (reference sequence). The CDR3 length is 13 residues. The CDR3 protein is CASSGTRQGESFF. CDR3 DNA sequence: TGTGCCAGCAGTGGGACCCGGCAGGGGGAATCATTCTTC.

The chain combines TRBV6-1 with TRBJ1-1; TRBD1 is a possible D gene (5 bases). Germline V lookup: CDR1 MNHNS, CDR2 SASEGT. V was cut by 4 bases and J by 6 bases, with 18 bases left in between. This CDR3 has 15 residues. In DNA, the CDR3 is TGTGCCAGCAGTGTTTCAGGAGGGGTAAAGGCTGAAGCTTTCTTT. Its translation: CASSVSGGVKAEAFF.

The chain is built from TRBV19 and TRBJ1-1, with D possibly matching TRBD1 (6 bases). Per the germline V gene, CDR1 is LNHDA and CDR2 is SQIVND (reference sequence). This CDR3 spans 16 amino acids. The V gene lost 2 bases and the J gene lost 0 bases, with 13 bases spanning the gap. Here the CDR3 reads CASSIRGKNLNTEAFF. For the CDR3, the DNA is TGTGCCAGTAGTATAAGGGGGAAAAATTTGAACACTGAAGCTTTCTTT.

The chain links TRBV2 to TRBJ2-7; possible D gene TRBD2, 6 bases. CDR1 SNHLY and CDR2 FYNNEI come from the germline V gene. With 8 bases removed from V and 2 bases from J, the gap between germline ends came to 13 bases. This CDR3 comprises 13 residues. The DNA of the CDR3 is TGTGCCAGCGGGGAGGCGGGCACCTACGAGCAGTACTTC. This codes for CASGEAGTYEQYF.

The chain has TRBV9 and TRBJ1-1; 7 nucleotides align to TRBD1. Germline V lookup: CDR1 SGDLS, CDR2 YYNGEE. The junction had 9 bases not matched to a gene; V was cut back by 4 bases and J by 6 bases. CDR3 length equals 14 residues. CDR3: CASSPPGQPSEAFF. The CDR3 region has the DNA TGTGCCAGCAGCCCTCCGGGACAGCCCTCTGAAGCTTTCTTT.

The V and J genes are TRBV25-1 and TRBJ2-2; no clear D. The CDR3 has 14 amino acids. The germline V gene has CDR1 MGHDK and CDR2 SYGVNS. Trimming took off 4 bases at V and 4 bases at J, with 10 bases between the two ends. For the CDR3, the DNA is TGTGCCAGCAGTGGCCCTCGGGTCACCGGGGAGCTGTTTTTT. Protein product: CASSGPRVTGELFF.

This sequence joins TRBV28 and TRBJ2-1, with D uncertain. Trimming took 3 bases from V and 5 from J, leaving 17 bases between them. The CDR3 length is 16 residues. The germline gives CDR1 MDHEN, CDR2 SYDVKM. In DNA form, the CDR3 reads TGTGCCAGCAGTTTGAAGACGCTAGTCTTCGACAATGAGCAGTTCTTC. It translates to CASSLKTLVFDNEQFF.

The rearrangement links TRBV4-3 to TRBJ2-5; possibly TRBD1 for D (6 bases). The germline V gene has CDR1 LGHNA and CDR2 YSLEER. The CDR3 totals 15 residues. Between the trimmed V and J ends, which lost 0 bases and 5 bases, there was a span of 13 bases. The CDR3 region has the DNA TGCGCCAGCAGCCAAGATTCACAGGGTTGGGAGACCCAGTACTTC. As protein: CASSQDSQGWETQYF.

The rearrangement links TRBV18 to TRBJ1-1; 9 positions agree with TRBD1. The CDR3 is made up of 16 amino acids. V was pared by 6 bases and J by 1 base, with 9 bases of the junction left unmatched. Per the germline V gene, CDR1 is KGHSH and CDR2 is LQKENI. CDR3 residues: CASSPDRGSPNTEAFF. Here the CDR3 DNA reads TGTGCCAGCTCGCCAGACAGGGGGTCCCCGAACACTGAAGCTTTCTTT.

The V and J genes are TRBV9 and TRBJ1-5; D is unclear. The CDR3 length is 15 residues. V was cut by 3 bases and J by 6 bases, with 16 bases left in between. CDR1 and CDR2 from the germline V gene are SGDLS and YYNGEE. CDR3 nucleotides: TGTGCCAGCAGCGCCGAGGGAGGGTCAGGTCAGCCCCAGCATTTT. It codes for CASSAEGGSGQPQHF. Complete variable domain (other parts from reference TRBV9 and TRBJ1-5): DSGVTQTPKHLITATGQRVTLRCSPRSGDLSVYWYQQSLDQGLQFLIQYYNGEERAKGNILERFSAQQFPDLHSELNLSSLELGDSALYFCASSAEGGSGQPQHFGDGTRLSIL.